These 32 T cell receptor beta chains originate from one sample sequenced in a study of shared clonotypes between healthy human individuals. CD45RO-negative CD8 cells positively selected for CCR7 made up the naive population, which excluded terminally differentiated effector memory CD45RA+ cells. Repertoires were generated with immunoSEQ multiplex PCR, while TCRdb's copy carries only in-frame clones and drops some. This sample carries about 1,800,000 clones, around 96% of them seen once, and the ten largest clones take around 1.2%. The material sequenced was naive CD8+ T cells sorted from blood. Every receptor here comes from a man younger than 35 in good health.

This chain uses TRBV19 with TRBJ1-1; D remains ambiguous. Trimming removed 3 bases from V and 6 bases from J, with 17 bases in between. Germline CDR1 is LNHDA and CDR2 is SQIVND (reference sequence). The CDR3 contains 15 residues. The CDR3, as DNA: TGTGCCAGTAGTATCATCGGAACGCCTCCTTCTGAAGCTTTCTTT. This sequence encodes CASSIIGTPPSEAFF.

This chain uses TRBV9 with TRBJ2-5; D is tentatively TRBD1 or TRBD2 (6 bases each). The CDR3 is made up of 15 amino acids. V dropped 0 bases and J dropped 5 bases, with 14 bases sitting between them. Germline loops: CDR1 SGDLS, CDR2 YYNGEE. CDR3 region: CASSVEGGNRETQYF. The CDR3 nucleotides read TGTGCCAGCAGCGTAGAAGGGGGGAATAGGGAGACCCAGTACTTC.

The V gene is TRBV6-1, the J gene TRBJ2-7, with D possibly TRBD2 on 5 matching bases. CDR1 and CDR2 (germline): MNHNS, SASEGT. This CDR3 is built from 11 residues. V was trimmed by 8 bases and J by 4 bases, leaving 9 bases between them. CDR3 DNA sequence: TGTGCCAGCGGGAGTGGGTACGAGCAGTACTTC. Translated, it gives CASGSGYEQYF.

V is TRBV29-1 and J is TRBJ2-1; 7 positions agree with TRBD2. Germline V gene data show CDR1 as SQVTM and CDR2 as ANQGSEA. The trim removed 3 bases at V and 1 base at J, leaving 3 bases unmatched. This CDR3 is built from 14 residues. The CDR3 protein is CSVEGGESYNEQFF. The CDR3 DNA sequence: TGCAGCGTTGAGGGAGGGGAATCCTACAATGAGCAGTTCTTC.

CDR3 sequence: CASSGNWDSHYEQYF. DNA of the CDR3: TGTGCCAGCAGTGGAAACTGGGACAGCCACTACGAGCAGTACTTC. The V gene is TRBV27, the J gene TRBJ2-7, with 7 bases identical to TRBD1. Losses at the gene ends were 5 bases for V and 3 bases for J; bases not matched to a gene: 10. The germline CDR1 and CDR2 sequences are MNHEY and SMNVEV (reference sequence). The CDR3 spans 15 residues.

CDR3 in amino acids: CASPGGGLAKRLSYNEQFF. The CDR3 DNA is TGCGCCAGCCCCGGGGGGGGACTAGCGAAGCGCCTCTCCTACAATGAGCAGTTCTTC. This chain links TRBV5-1 with TRBJ2-1; 10 bases are a match to TRBD2. This CDR3 region has 19 residues. Germline values: CDR1 SGHRS, CDR2 YFSETQ. The V gene end was trimmed by 7 bases and the J gene end by 0 bases; junction bases not matched to a gene: 16.

The gene calls are TRBV4-3 and TRBJ2-3; 9 bases line up with TRBD2. In germline, CDR1 is LGHNA, CDR2 YSLEER. V lost 1 base, J lost 1 base, and 21 bases stayed unmatched. This CDR3 comprises 22 residues. CDR3 sequence reads: CASSQVLGRLAGSPGGTDTQYF. The CDR3, as DNA: TGCGCCAGCAGCCAAGTCCTCGGCCGGCTAGCGGGATCTCCGGGGGGCACAGATACGCAGTATTTT.

The chain's CDR3 is CASIPKTWGNSPLHF. The DNA for the CDR3 is TGTGCCAGCATTCCCAAGACGTGGGGGAATTCACCCCTCCACTTT. The chain couples TRBV28 to TRBJ1-6, with a weak D call TRBD1 (5 bases). The CDR3 spans 15 residues. Germline V gene data show CDR1 as MDHEN and CDR2 as SYDVKM. Trimming removed 7 bases at V and 7 bases at J, with 17 bases between. Complete variable domain (other parts from reference TRBV28 and TRBJ1-6): DVKVTQSSRYLVKRTGEKVFLECVQDMDHENMFWYRQDPGLGLRLIYFSYDVKMKEKGDIPEGYSVSREKKERFSLILESASTNQTSMYLCASIPKTWGNSPLHFGNGTRLTVT.

V is TRBV29-1 and J is TRBJ1-2, with 8 positions matching TRBD1. Germline assignment: CDR1 SQVTM and CDR2 ANQGSEA. Unmatched junction bases numbered 10, after V lost 4 bases and J lost 6 bases. The CDR3 runs 14 residues. CDR3 sequence: CSVGGGQVPHGYTF. CDR3 DNA sequence: TGCAGCGTTGGGGGGGGACAGGTTCCCCATGGCTACACCTTC.

Details on this clone: Other DNA sequences in the same sample also yield this CDR3. This chain joins TRBV6-5 and TRBJ1-6; a weak D match, TRBD1 (6 bases). Trimming took 2 bases from V and 10 from J, leaving 12 bases between them. Germline lookup yields CDR1 MNHEY and CDR2 SVGAGI. The CDR3 sequence is 14 residues long. The CDR3 protein is CASSYRGSGSPLHF. In nucleotides, the CDR3 is TGTGCCAGCAGTTACAGGGGGTCGGGATCACCCCTCCACTTT.

Of note for this clone: This specimen includes other DNA sequences encoding the same CDR3. The chain uses TRBV7-3 and TRBJ2-3; D assignment may be TRBD1 or TRBD2 (6 bases each). The CDR3 is made up of 14 amino acids. Trimming stripped 5 bases from V and 0 bases from J, with 9 bases between. CDR1 is SGHTA, CDR2 FQGTGA, per germline. CDR3 bases: TGTGCCAGCAGCCCCGGGGGCAGCACAGATACGCAGTATTTT. It yields the protein CASSPGGSTDTQYF.

Concerning this clone itself: Other DNA variants within this sample encode the same CDR3. The chain employs TRBV6-5 and TRBJ2-7; D might be TRBD1 (5 bases). V shed 0 bases and J shed 3 bases, with 9 bases lying between them. The CDR3 extends over 14 amino acids. Germline assignment: CDR1 MNHEY and CDR2 SVGAGI. The CDR3 loop reads CASSYSTESYEQYF. The CDR3 coding sequence is TGTGCCAGCAGTTACTCGACAGAGAGCTACGAGCAGTACTTC.

Comment on this clone: At the DNA level, this CDR3 is encoded by other sequences in the same sample as well. The chain has TRBV6-5 and TRBJ1-5; no definite D call. V was pared by 2 bases and J by 6 bases, with 8 bases between. Germline assignment: CDR1 MNHEY and CDR2 SVGAGI. The length of the CDR3 is 13 residues. The CDR3 sequence: CASSYGFGQPQHF. As DNA, the CDR3 is TGTGCCAGCAGTTACGGGTTTGGTCAGCCCCAGCATTTT.

The gene calls are TRBV7-2 and TRBJ1-1, with 9 positions matching TRBD1. The CDR3 sequence is 16 residues long. The germline gives CDR1 SGHTA, CDR2 FQGNSA. Trimming took 5 bases from V and 5 from J; bases not matched to a gene: 12. The chain's CDR3 is CASSRLWTGAITEAFF. The CDR3 nucleotides read TGTGCCAGCAGCCGATTATGGACAGGGGCTATAACTGAAGCTTTCTTT. Looking up the rest from reference TRBV7-2 and TRBJ1-1 gives the full variable domain: GAGVSQSPSNKVTEKGKDVELRCDPISGHTALYWYRQSLGQGLEFLIYFQGNSAPDKSGLPSDRFSAERTGGSVSTLTIQRTQQEDSAVYLCASSRLWTGAITEAFFGQGTRLTVV.

The chain joins TRBV19 to TRBJ2-2, with D unresolved. The V gene lost 5 bases and the J gene lost 4 bases, with 11 bases spanning the gap. Germline CDR1 is LNHDA and CDR2 is SQIVND (reference sequence). CDR3 size: 14 residues. In nucleotides, the CDR3 is TGTGCCAGTAGTCCCCGCATCGGCACCGGGGAGCTGTTTTTT. It codes for CASSPRIGTGELFF.

The chain uses TRBV28 and TRBJ2-7; possible D gene TRBD1, 6 bases. V lost 10 bases to trimming and J lost 7 bases, with 20 bases between them. This CDR3 comprises 13 residues. In germline, CDR1 is MDHEN, CDR2 SYDVKM. CDR3 sequence (DNA): TGTGCCACCCGGGACATCGAGTTGTTGGAGCAGTACTTC. It specifies CATRDIELLEQYF.

The chain joins TRBV7-9 to TRBJ1-2; 7 bases match TRBD1. Losses at the gene ends were 4 bases for V and 6 bases for J; bases not matched to a gene: 5. Looked up from germline, CDR1 is SEHNR and CDR2 is FQNEAQ (reference sequence). The length of the CDR3 is 13 residues. In DNA form, the CDR3 reads TGTGCCAGCAGCTCAGACAGGGCGGATGGCTACACCTTC. It encodes CASSSDRADGYTF.

The CDR3 sequence: CASSYSSYPRALHF. In DNA form, the CDR3 reads TGTGCCAGCAGTTACTCGAGTTATCCGCGTGCCCTCCACTTT. The chain joins TRBV6-5 to TRBJ1-6, with unresolved D. The CDR3 covers 14 residues. V lost 0 bases and J 14 bases, leaving 14 bases between the germline ends. Looked up from germline, CDR1 is MNHEY and CDR2 is SVGAGI.

The V gene is TRBV6-1, the J gene TRBJ1-1; D may be TRBD1 (5 bases). CDR3 length: 16 amino acids. Germline CDR1 reads MNHNS; CDR2 reads SASEGT. The V and J ends lost 2 bases and 0 bases respectively, with 13 bases between them. CDR3 loop: CASSESWGYVNTEAFF. CDR3 sequence (DNA): TGTGCCAGCAGTGAATCCTGGGGCTATGTGAACACTGAAGCTTTCTTT.

The CDR3 here is CASSWGSYNSPLHF. The DNA of the CDR3 is TGTGCCAGCAGTTGGGGCTCCTATAATTCACCCCTCCACTTT. V usage is TRBV28 and J usage is TRBJ1-6, with D hard to call. V shed 4 bases and J shed 0 bases, with 4 bases lying between them. The CDR3 totals 14 residues. Germline-derived CDR1 and CDR2 are MDHEN and SYDVKM.

This chain joins TRBV13 and TRBJ2-5, with 9 nucleotides matching TRBD2. Trimming removed 1 base from V and 1 base from J; junction bases left unmatched: 4. From germline, CDR1 is PRHDT and CDR2 FYEKMQ (reference sequence). There are 16 residues in the CDR3. The CDR3 region has the DNA TGTGCCAGCAGCTTAGACGTAGCGGGGGCCCAAGAGACCCAGTACTTC. Its translation: CASSLDVAGAQETQYF.

V and J are TRBV6-5 and TRBJ2-7; a possible D gene is TRBD2 (5 bases). The CDR3 length is 15 residues. Germline CDR1 MNHEY, CDR2 SVGAGI. V dropped 4 bases and J dropped 3 bases, with 16 bases sitting between them. Written as DNA, the CDR3 is TGTGCCAGCAGTTTTATGGCGGGCGGATTCTACGAGCAGTACTTC. This translates into CASSFMAGGFYEQYF.

About this clone: The same CDR3 arises from other DNA sequences in this sample as well. This rearrangement joins TRBV7-8 to TRBJ2-7; D remains unclear. The CDR3 length is 13 residues. Germline CDR1 SGHVS, CDR2 FQNEAQ. V lost 3 bases, J lost 1 base, and 7 bases lay in between. Here the CDR3 reads CASSFTGSYEQYF. The CDR3, as DNA: TGTGCCAGCAGCTTTACCGGTTCCTACGAGCAGTACTTC.

The chain is built from TRBV19 and TRBJ2-3, with 9 bases matching TRBD2. From germline, CDR1 is LNHDA and CDR2 SQIVND (reference sequence). The CDR3 is 16 amino acids. The J segment lost 2 bases and the V segment lost 1 base, leaving 4 bases of the junction unmatched. The CDR3: CASSIGVAGDTDTQYF. The CDR3 nucleotides are TGTGCCAGTAGTATAGGAGTAGCGGGAGACACAGATACGCAGTATTTT.

The chain combines TRBV5-5 with TRBJ1-4; the D gene is possibly TRBD1 (5 bases). Germline loops: CDR1 SGHKS, CDR2 YYEKEE (reference sequence). Trimming left V 2 bases short and J 6 bases short, with 11 bases between. The CDR3 length is 14 residues. The CDR3 DNA is TGTGCCAGCAGCTTACAGCCGGGGGATGAAAAACTGTTTTTT. The encoded protein is CASSLQPGDEKLFF.

The chain joins TRBV11-1 to TRBJ1-1; D gene unclear. CDR3 length: 13 residues. Deletions cut 2 bases from V and 1 base from J, with 5 bases between. Germline CDR1 SGHAT, CDR2 FQDESV (reference sequence). CDR3 DNA sequence: TGTGCCAGCAGCTTAAACAGGAACACTGAAGCTTTCTTT. Translated: CASSLNRNTEAFF.

The chain carries TRBV7-3 and TRBJ2-3, with a tentative D call TRBD1 (5 bases). V was cut by 4 bases and J by 4 bases, with 12 bases left in between. This CDR3 is built from 14 residues. Germline lookup yields CDR1 SGHTA and CDR2 FQGTGA. CDR3 DNA sequence: TGTGCCAGCAGCTCGTTGACAGAATCAGATACGCAGTATTTT. As protein: CASSSLTESDTQYF.

The chain has TRBV10-3 and TRBJ1-3; perhaps TRBD1 as D (5 bases). The CDR3 spans 14 residues. Germline loops: CDR1 ENHRY, CDR2 SYGVKD. Trimming took 10 bases from V and 1 from J, leaving 14 bases between them. The DNA of the CDR3 is TGTGCCACCGTTCAGGAGGGGTCTGGAAACACCATATATTTT. It encodes CATVQEGSGNTIYF.

The genes are TRBV7-9 and TRBJ2-2, with D unclear. The CDR3 totals 15 residues. With 5 bases removed from V and 2 bases from J, the gap between germline ends came to 12 bases. Germline values: CDR1 SEHNR, CDR2 FQNEAQ (reference sequence). The CDR3 loop is CASSTPRSNTGELFF. The CDR3 DNA reads TGTGCCAGCAGCACACCCAGATCTAACACCGGGGAGCTGTTTTTT.

V gene TRBV7-3 combines with J gene TRBJ2-6; 7 nucleotides line up with TRBD1. CDR1 is SGHTA, CDR2 FQGTGA, per germline. The CDR3 loop spans 17 amino acids. The V segment lost 5 bases and the J segment 0 bases; nucleotides outside the gene matches: 7. CDR3: CASSPGQESSGANVLTF. In DNA, the CDR3 is TGTGCCAGCAGCCCTGGACAGGAGAGCTCTGGGGCCAACGTCCTGACTTTC.

V usage is TRBV7-2 and J usage is TRBJ2-7; D remains unclear. The V end lost 1 base, the J end lost 1 base, and 8 bases lay between the germline ends. This CDR3 is built from 14 residues. Germline V CDR1 and CDR2: SGHTA, FQGNSA. CDR3 loop: CASSLVAVSYEQYF. CDR3 nucleotide sequence: TGTGCCAGCAGCTTAGTGGCGGTTTCCTACGAGCAGTACTTC. Drawing the rest from reference TRBV7-2 and TRBJ2-7, the complete variable domain is GAGVSQSPSNKVTEKGKDVELRCDPISGHTALYWYRQSLGQGLEFLIYFQGNSAPDKSGLPSDRFSAERTGGSVSTLTIQRTQQEDSAVYLCASSLVAVSYEQYFGPGTRLTVT.

The genes are TRBV5-4 and TRBJ1-2, with D unclear. Germline V gene data show CDR1 as SGHNT and CDR2 as YYREEE (reference sequence). This CDR3 region has 17 residues. V lost 0 bases to trimming and J lost 0 bases, with 15 bases between them. The CDR3 loop reads CASSLEGKILANYGYTF. DNA of the CDR3: TGTGCCAGCAGCTTGGAAGGGAAAATCCTAGCTAACTATGGCTACACCTTC. The full variable domain, completed using reference TRBV5-4 and TRBJ1-2, is ETGVTQSPTHLIKTRGQQVTLRCSSQSGHNTVSWYQQALGQGPQFIFQYYREEENGRGNFPPRFSGLQFPNYSSELNVNALELDDSALYLCASSLEGKILANYGYTFGSGTRLTVV.